This T cell receptor beta chain was sequenced in a study of blood T cells in healthy people across ages. The CDR3 extends over 15 amino acids. General observations from the study: Observed TCR beta diversity showed a strong correlation with the percentage of naive T cells as measured by flow cytometry.

A second PCR, run for roughly 7 to 11 cycles, used a sample-barcoded 5' primer plus a J-beta primer mix. TCRdb ran MiXCR on the 5' RACE reads and lists one entry per CDR3 protein. There are around 780,000 distinct CDR3 sequences in the sample; under 30% occur only once, and about 3% lies in the top ten. This clonotype was recorded once. Its antigen is undetermined. Each donor had roughly 10 milliliters of peripheral blood drawn. These sequences were also reported in another study, on T cells of mothers and their children. That paper adds: A few healthy Caucasian mothers and their six children donated. The study found thymic selection shapes TCR recombination output similarly in related and unrelated pairs.

The sample was blood. The TCR sequence derives from a boy between 5 and 17 years old in good health. This sequence joins TRBV21-1 and TRBJ2-2; the table calls TRBD2, which could not be checked here. TRBV21-1 corresponds to a pseudogene. Here the CDR3 DNA reads TGTGCCAGCAGCGTGGAGGAGTCGAACACCGGGGAGCTGTTTTTT. Protein: CASSVEESNTGELFF.